One sample yielded the 15 T cell receptor beta chains listed below, sequenced in a study of T cells after yellow fever vaccination. In TCRdb, the 5' RACE reads were re-called with MiXCR into one record per CDR3 protein. The sample has roughly 350,000 distinct CDR3 sequences; about 4% are singletons. Sample: PBMCs, taken 5 days after the yellow fever booster vaccination. The receptors shown here come from a man in his late teens or twenties who received the YFV17D yellow fever vaccine.

The V gene is TRBV2, the J gene TRBJ1-1; D ambiguous. Germline V gene lookup returns CDR1 SNHLY and CDR2 FYNNEI. The CDR3 runs 13 residues. The V end lost 5 bases, the J end lost 0 bases, and 7 bases lay between the germline ends. The CDR3 coding sequence is TGTGCCAGCAGTTTCACCGTGAACACTGAAGCTTTCTTT. Its translation: CASSFTVNTEAFF. The variable domain in full, completed from reference TRBV2 and TRBJ1-1, reads EPEVTQTPSHQVTQMGQEVILRCVPISNHLYFYWYRQILGQKVEFLVSFYNNEISEKSEIFDDQFSVERPDGSNFTLKIRSTKLEDSAMYFCASSFTVNTEAFFGQGTRLTVV.

This clonotype was recorded at least ten times. This chain uses TRBV5-1 with TRBJ2-2, with 8 bases lining up with TRBD1. Germline CDR1 SGHRS, CDR2 YFSETQ. Trimming cost V 0 bases and J 4 bases; bases outside gene matches: 5. The CDR3 is 16 amino acids. CDR3 sequence: CASSLDRGLTTGELFF. CDR3 DNA sequence: TGCGCCAGCAGCTTGGACAGGGGGTTAACCACCGGGGAGCTGTTTTTT.

In this sample, this clonotype turned up a few times. The rearrangement joins TRBV7-8 to TRBJ2-2; D is ambiguous. The CDR3 sequence is 15 residues long. Trimming took off 2 bases at V and 3 bases at J, with 10 bases between the two ends. Germline V gene data show CDR1 as SGHVS and CDR2 as FQNEAQ. The CDR3 DNA follows: TGTGCCAGCAGCTTACTTCCAGACCACACCGGGGAGCTGTTTTTT. Its translation: CASSLLPDHTGELFF.

This clonotype occurred many times. V is TRBV5-4 and J is TRBJ2-7; a weak D match, TRBD2 (5 bases). This CDR3 has 14 amino acids. Between the trimmed V and J ends, which lost 1 base and 2 bases, there was a span of 10 bases. Germline lookup yields CDR1 SGHNT and CDR2 YYREEE (reference sequence). Here the CDR3 reads CASSLTGETYEQYF. DNA for the CDR3: TGTGCCAGCAGCTTGACCGGGGAGACCTACGAGCAGTACTTC.

In this sample, this clonotype turned up a few times. The rearrangement uses TRBV7-2 and TRBJ1-5; 10 bases line up with TRBD1. CDR3 length equals 15 residues. J gave up 7 bases and V 2 bases, and 5 bases lay outside the gene matches. The germline gives CDR1 SGHTA, CDR2 FQGNSA. The CDR3 bases are TGTGCCAGCAGCTTATATGGGACAGGGGACCAGCCCCAGCATTTT. This gives the protein CASSLYGTGDQPQHF. Full variable domain (remainder filled in from reference TRBV7-2 and TRBJ1-5): GAGVSQSPSNKVTEKGKDVELRCDPISGHTALYWYRQSLGQGLEFLIYFQGNSAPDKSGLPSDRFSAERTGGSVSTLTIQRTQQEDSAVYLCASSLYGTGDQPQHFGDGTRLSIL.

There are many counts of this clonotype. V and J are TRBV20-1 and TRBJ2-5; D is undetermined. This CDR3 is built from 14 residues. The V and J ends lost 5 bases and 5 bases respectively, with 18 bases between them. Germline V gene lookup returns CDR1 DFQATT and CDR2 SNEGSKA (reference sequence). The CDR3 loop reads CSAHGQLIGETQYF. The DNA for the CDR3 is TGCAGTGCTCACGGCCAGCTAATTGGCGAGACCCAGTACTTC.

This clonotype appeared a few times. This chain joins TRBV12-3 or TRBV12-4 and TRBJ1-1; a possible D gene is TRBD1 (6 bases). With 3 bases removed from V and 4 bases from J, the gap between germline ends came to 9 bases. This CDR3 has 13 residues. CDR3: CASSFTGFTEAFF. CDR3 nucleotides: TGTGCCAGCAGTTTCACAGGGTTCACTGAAGCTTTCTTT.

The table lists this clonotype with many counts. The V call is TRBV18, the J call TRBJ2-3; D gene ambiguous. The V end lost 2 bases, the J end lost 0 bases, and 3 bases lay between the germline ends. The CDR3 has 13 residues. Germline V gene data show CDR1 as KGHSH and CDR2 as LQKENI. Here the CDR3 reads CASSPASTDTQYF. CDR3 in DNA: TGTGCCAGCTCACCAGCTAGCACAGATACGCAGTATTTT.

The J gene is TRBJ2-5, the V gene TRBV6-2 or TRBV6-3, with D perhaps matching TRBD1 (5 bases). CDR3 length: 12 amino acids. V was clipped by 10 bases and J by 3 bases, with 12 bases between them. Looked up from germline, CDR1 is MNHEY and CDR2 is SVGEGT. The CDR3 loop reads CATGGREETQYF. The CDR3 region has the DNA TGTGCCACCGGTGGCAGGGAAGAGACCCAGTACTTC.

This clonotype was seen repeatedly, ten times or more. The rearrangement uses TRBV6-5 and TRBJ2-7; 8 bases map to TRBD2. This CDR3 is built from 14 residues. Losses at the gene ends were 6 bases for V and 3 bases for J; bases not matched to a gene: 7. Germline V gene sequence: CDR1 MNHEY, CDR2 SVGAGI. The CDR3 loop is CASSYAGGLYEQYF. For the CDR3, the DNA is TGTGCCAGCAGCTATGCGGGGGGCCTCTACGAGCAGTACTTC.

The chain couples TRBV5-1 to TRBJ1-1, with a tentative D call TRBD1 (6 bases). Trimming cost V 1 base and J 0 bases, with 10 bases left between them. The CDR3 has 15 residues. Germline lookup yields CDR1 SGHRS and CDR2 YFSETQ. CDR3 nucleotide sequence: TGCGCCAGCAGCTTGTCCACAGGGCTGAACACTGAAGCTTTCTTT. It codes for CASSLSTGLNTEAFF. The variable domain in full, with the rest retrieved from reference TRBV5-1 and TRBJ1-1, is KAGVTQTPRYLIKTRGQQVTLSCSPISGHRSVSWYQQTPGQGLQFLFEYFSETQRNKGNFPGRFSGRQFSNSRSEMNVSTLELGDSALYLCASSLSTGLNTEAFFGQGTRLTVV.

A few counts support this clonotype. J is TRBJ2-3 and V is TRBV6-4; the D is unclear. The CDR3 is 14 amino acids. Per germline, CDR1 MRHNA and CDR2 SNTAGT. Trimming stripped 2 bases from V and 0 bases from J, with 6 bases between. CDR3 coding DNA: TGTGCCAGCAGTGACGAAGGGAGCACAGATACGCAGTATTTT. Protein: CASSDEGSTDTQYF.

This clonotype has ten or more counts. The chain is built from TRBV5-5 and TRBJ2-3, with TRBD2 matching 10 bases. The CDR3 extends over 16 amino acids. Trimming at V came to 5 bases and at J to 1 base, leaving 7 bases not matched to a gene. Looked up from germline, CDR1 is SGHKS and CDR2 is YYEKEE (reference sequence). The CDR3 DNA sequence: TGTGCCAGCAGTTTAGCGGGGGGTACCGGCACAGATACGCAGTATTTT. This codes for CASSLAGGTGTDTQYF.

This clonotype has a count of ten or more. The chain links TRBV5-1 to TRBJ2-2; no reliable D call. This CDR3 region has 14 residues. The germline V gene has CDR1 SGHRS and CDR2 YFSETQ. V was shortened by 1 base and J by 6 bases, with 10 bases between the two germline ends. The CDR3 spells CASSLSGSAGELFF. Here the CDR3 DNA reads TGCGCCAGCAGCTTGTCCGGGTCGGCCGGGGAGCTGTTTTTT.

This clonotype was counted many times. The rearrangement uses TRBV5-6 and TRBJ2-1; 9 nucleotides match TRBD2. CDR1 SGHDT and CDR2 YYEEEE come from the germline V gene. The V gene end was trimmed by 0 bases and the J gene end by 8 bases; junction bases not matched to a gene: 6. The CDR3 contains 15 residues. Here the CDR3 reads CASSLAGLASDEQFF. In nucleotides, the CDR3 is TGTGCCAGCAGCTTGGCCGGACTAGCGTCGGATGAGCAGTTCTTC.